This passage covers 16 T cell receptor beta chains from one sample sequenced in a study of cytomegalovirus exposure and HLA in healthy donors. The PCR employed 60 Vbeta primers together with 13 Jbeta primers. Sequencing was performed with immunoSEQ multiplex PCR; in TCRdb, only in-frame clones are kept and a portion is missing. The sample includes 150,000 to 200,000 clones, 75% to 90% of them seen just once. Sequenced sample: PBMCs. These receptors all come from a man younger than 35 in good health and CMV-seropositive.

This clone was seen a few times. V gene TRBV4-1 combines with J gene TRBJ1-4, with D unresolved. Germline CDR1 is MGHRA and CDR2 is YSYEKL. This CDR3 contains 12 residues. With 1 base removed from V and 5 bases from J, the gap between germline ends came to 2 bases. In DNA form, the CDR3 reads TGCGCCAGCAGCCAAGTAAATGAAAAACTGTTTTTT. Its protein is CASSQVNEKLFF.

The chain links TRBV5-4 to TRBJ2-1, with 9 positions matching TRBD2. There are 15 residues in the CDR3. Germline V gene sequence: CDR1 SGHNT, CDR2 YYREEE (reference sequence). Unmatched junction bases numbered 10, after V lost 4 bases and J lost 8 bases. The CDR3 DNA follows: TGTGCCAGCAGCCGTGGGGTAGCGGGGGTAGATGAGCAGTTCTTC. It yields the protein CASSRGVAGVDEQFF.

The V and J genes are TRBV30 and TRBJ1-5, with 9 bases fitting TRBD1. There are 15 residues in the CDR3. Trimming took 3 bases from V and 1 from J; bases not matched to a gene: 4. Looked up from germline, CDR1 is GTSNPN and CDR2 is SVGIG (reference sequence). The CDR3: CAWRDRGRSNQPQHF. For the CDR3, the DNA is TGTGCCTGGAGGGACAGGGGCCGGAGCAATCAGCCCCAGCATTTT.

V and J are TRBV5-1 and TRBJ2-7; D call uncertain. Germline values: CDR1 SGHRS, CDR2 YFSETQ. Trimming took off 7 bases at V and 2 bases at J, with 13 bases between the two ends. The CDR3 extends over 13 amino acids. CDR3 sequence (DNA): TGCGCCAGCGGCAACTCCCAGGCCTACGAGCAGTACTTC. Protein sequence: CASGNSQAYEQYF. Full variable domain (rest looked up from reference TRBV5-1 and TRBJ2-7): KAGVTQTPRYLIKTRGQQVTLSCSPISGHRSVSWYQQTPGQGLQFLFEYFSETQRNKGNFPGRFSGRQFSNSRSEMNVSTLELGDSALYLCASGNSQAYEQYFGPGTRLTVT.

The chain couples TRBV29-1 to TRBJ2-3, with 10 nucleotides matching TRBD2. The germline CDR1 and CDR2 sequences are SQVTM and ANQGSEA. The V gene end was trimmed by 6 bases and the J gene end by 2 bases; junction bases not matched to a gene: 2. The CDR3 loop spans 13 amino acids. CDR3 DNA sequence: TGCAGCGTAGCGGGGGGGACCACAGATACGCAGTATTTT. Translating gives CSVAGGTTDTQYF.

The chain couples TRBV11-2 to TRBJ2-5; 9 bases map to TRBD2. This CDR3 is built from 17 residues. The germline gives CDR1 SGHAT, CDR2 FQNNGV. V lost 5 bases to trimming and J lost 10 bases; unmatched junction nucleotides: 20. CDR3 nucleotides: TGTGCCAGCAGCCCCCAGGTTTTTAGCGGGGGTTTGTGGGTCCAGTACTTC. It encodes CASSPQVFSGGLWVQYF.

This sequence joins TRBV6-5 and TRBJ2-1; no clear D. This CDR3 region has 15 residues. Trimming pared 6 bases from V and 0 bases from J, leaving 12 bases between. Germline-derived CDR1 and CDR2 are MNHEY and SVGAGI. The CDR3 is CASRSSGGSYNEQFF. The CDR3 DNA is TGTGCCAGCAGGAGCTCCGGCGGCTCCTACAATGAGCAGTTCTTC.

The CDR3, as DNA: TGTGCCAGTCGACAGGGGGCGACAAACATTCAGTACTTC. Amino acids: CASRQGATNIQYF. The genes are TRBV2 and TRBJ2-4, with 10 bases lining up with TRBD1. This CDR3 region has 13 residues. V trimming: 9 bases; J trimming: 6 bases; junction bases outside the gene matches: 5. The V gene's germline CDR1 is SNHLY and CDR2 FYNNEI.

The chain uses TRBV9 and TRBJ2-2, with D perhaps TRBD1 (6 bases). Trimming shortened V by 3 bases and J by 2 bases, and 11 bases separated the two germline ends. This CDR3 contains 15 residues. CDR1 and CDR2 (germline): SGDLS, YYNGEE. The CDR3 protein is CASSARDTNTGELFF. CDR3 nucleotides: TGTGCCAGCAGCGCACGGGACACCAACACCGGGGAGCTGTTTTTT.

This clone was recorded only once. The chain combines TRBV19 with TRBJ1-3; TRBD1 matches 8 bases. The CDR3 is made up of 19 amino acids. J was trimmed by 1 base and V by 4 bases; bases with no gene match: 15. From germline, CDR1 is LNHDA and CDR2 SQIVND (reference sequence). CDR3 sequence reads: CASSTTPSTGVISGNTIYF. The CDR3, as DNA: TGTGCCAGTAGTACGACCCCATCGACAGGGGTCATTTCTGGAAACACCATATATTTT.

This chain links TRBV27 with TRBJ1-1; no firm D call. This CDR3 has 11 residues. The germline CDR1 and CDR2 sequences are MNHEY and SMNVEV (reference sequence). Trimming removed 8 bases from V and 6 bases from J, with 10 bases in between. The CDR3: CASGRYPEAFF. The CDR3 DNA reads TGTGCCAGCGGCCGATACCCTGAAGCTTTCTTT.

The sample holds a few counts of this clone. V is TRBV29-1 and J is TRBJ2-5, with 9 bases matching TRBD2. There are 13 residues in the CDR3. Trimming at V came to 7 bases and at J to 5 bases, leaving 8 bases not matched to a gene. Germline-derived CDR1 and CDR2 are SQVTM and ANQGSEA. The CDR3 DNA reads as TGCAGCGCGCGGGGGGGGTATCGGGAGACCCAGTACTTC. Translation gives CSARGGYRETQYF.

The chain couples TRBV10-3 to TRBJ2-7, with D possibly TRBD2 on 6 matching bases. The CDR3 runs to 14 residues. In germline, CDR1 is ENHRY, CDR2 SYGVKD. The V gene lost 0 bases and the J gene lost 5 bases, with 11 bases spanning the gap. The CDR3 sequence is CAISESTWGDEQYF. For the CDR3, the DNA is TGTGCCATCAGTGAGTCGACTTGGGGGGACGAGCAGTACTTC.

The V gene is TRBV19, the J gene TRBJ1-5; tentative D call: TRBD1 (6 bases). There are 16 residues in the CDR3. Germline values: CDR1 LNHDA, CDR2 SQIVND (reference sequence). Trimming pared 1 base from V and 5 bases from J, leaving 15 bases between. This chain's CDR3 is CASSIGSAGADQPQHF. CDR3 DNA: TGTGCCAGTAGTATAGGAAGTGCGGGGGCGGATCAGCCCCAGCATTTT.

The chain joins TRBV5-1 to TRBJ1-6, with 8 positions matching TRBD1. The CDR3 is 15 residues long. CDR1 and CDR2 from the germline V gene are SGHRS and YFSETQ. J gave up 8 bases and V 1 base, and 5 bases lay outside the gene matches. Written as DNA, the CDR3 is TGCGCCAGCAGCTTGTGGGGACAGGCTCATTCACCCCTCCACTTT. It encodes CASSLWGQAHSPLHF.

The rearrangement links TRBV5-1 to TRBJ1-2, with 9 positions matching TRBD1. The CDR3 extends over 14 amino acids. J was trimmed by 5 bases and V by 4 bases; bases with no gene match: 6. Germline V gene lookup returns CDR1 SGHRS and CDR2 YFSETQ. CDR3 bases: TGCGCCAGCAGCCCTGCGGACAGGGGTTATGGCTACACCTTC. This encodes CASSPADRGYGYTF.